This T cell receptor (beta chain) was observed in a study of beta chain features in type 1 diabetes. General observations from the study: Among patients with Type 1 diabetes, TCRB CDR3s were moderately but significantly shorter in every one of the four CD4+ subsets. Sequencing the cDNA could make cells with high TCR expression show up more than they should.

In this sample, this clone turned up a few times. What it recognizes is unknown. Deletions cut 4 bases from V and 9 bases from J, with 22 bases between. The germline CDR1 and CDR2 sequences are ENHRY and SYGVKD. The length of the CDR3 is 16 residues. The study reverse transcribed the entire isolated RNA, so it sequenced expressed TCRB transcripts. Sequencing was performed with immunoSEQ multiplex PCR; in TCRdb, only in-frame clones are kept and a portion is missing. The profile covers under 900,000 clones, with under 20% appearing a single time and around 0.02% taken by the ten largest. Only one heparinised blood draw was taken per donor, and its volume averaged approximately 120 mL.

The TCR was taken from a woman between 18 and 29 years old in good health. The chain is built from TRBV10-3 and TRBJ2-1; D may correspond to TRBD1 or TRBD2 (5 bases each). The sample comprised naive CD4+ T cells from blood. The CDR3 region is CAISGIRDAPGREQFF. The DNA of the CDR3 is TGTGCCATCAGTGGTATCCGGGACGCCCCCGGGCGTGAGCAGTTCTTC.